This T cell receptor beta chain was recovered during a study of control samples from healthy donors and cancer patients. The V gene lost 4 bases and the J gene lost 2 bases, with 8 bases spanning the gap. Germline CDR1 is SNHLY and CDR2 is FYNNEI. There are 13 residues in the CDR3. Profiled with immunoSEQ multiplex PCR; TCRdb holds only in-frame clones, not every one. The table shows 90,000 or so clones, with around 90% occurring only once. This clone was recorded a few times. The V gene is TRBV2, the J gene TRBJ1-2, with a possible D match to TRBD1 (5 bases). Sample: blood. This receptor was identified in an older woman in good health. This CDR3 is CASSVDSNYGYTF. The CDR3 DNA sequence: TGTGCCAGCAGTGTCGACAGCAACTATGGCTACACCTTC. The complete variable domain, with remaining parts taken from reference TRBV2 and TRBJ1-2, reads EPEVTQTPSHQVTQMGQEVILRCVPISNHLYFYWYRQILGQKVEFLVSFYNNEISEKSEIFDDQFSVERPDGSNFTLKIRSTKLEDSAMYFCASSVDSNYGYTFGSGTRLTVV.